This entry describes one T cell receptor beta chain. Its antigen is as yet unknown. Produced via immunoSEQ multiplex PCR; TCRdb's table is partial and in-frame only. Among more than 85,000 clones listed, approximately 88% were seen once. The data originate from a study of T cell responses to AZD1222 COVID-19 vaccine. CDR1 is SGDLS, CDR2 YYNGEE, per germline. Trimming cost V 3 bases and J 8 bases; bases outside gene matches: 10. This CDR3 has 15 amino acids. Study conclusions and caveats: None of the repertoires were sampled until the peak T cell response had passed.

V is TRBV9 and J is TRBJ1-2; TRBD1 aligns across 10 bases. This sequence originates from an adult in good health. This specimen consisted of peripheral blood, obtained on day 0 of AZD1222 vaccination. CDR3 in amino acids: CASSASTGGLGGYTF. DNA of the CDR3: TGTGCCAGCAGCGCCTCGACAGGGGGCTTGGGGGGCTACACCTTC.